A single sample is the source of the 29 T cell receptor beta chains below, sequenced in a study of sequential checkpoint blockade in melanoma. Treatment defined: randomized to nivolumab then ipilimumab (arm A) or the reverse (arm B). Profiling relied on immunoSEQ multiplex PCR, and the TCRdb table lists in-frame clones only, not all of them. The data show about 9,200 clones, around 73% seen once. The sample in question was CD8+ T cells sorted from blood (inferred from file names), obtained from a patient given nivolumab and ipilimumab in sequence. These TCRs come from a human donor with melanoma.

In its sample, this clone is medium-sized (0.01 to 0.1%). This rearrangement joins TRBV7-9 to TRBJ2-7, with 8 bases lining up with TRBD1. This CDR3 has 16 amino acids. Germline CDR1 SEHNR, CDR2 FQNEAQ (reference sequence). V was pared by 6 bases and J by 7 bases, with 17 bases of the junction left unmatched. The CDR3 bases are TGTGCCAGCAGTCATAAGGTTGGCCAGGGGGCATGGGAGCAGTACTTC. It yields the protein CASSHKVGQGAWEQYF.

The chain uses TRBV5-1 and TRBJ2-7; D possibly corresponds to TRBD1 (5 bases). V gave up 0 bases and J gave up 5 bases, with 9 bases separating them. The CDR3 spans 13 residues. Germline V gene data show CDR1 as SGHRS and CDR2 as YFSETQ. CDR3 amino acids: CASSLDVGHEQYF. CDR3 coding DNA: TGCGCCAGCAGCTTGGATGTGGGGCACGAGCAGTACTTC.

The chain couples TRBV4-3 to TRBJ2-7, with D possibly being TRBD2 (6 bases). Germline V lookup: CDR1 LGHNA, CDR2 YSLEER. The CDR3 is 14 residues long. V lost 4 bases, J lost 2 bases, and 12 bases lay in between. The CDR3 loop is CASSPGTRTYEQYF. The CDR3 DNA sequence: TGCGCCAGCAGCCCGGGGACTCGGACCTACGAGCAGTACTTC.

The V call is TRBV7-8, the J call TRBJ1-2; 9 nucleotides line up with TRBD1. With V trimmed by 2 bases and J by 3 bases, 10 bases remained unmatched. The CDR3 totals 17 residues. CDR1 and CDR2 from the germline V gene are SGHVS and FQNEAQ. CDR3 coding DNA: TGTGCCAGCAGCTTAACGTTGTTCCGGGACAGGGACTATGGCTACACCTTC. Translating gives CASSLTLFRDRDYGYTF.

The chain couples TRBV4-3 to TRBJ2-2; 10 bases are a match to TRBD2. The V and J ends lost 0 bases and 4 bases, in that order; junction bases with no gene match: 8. The germline V gene encodes CDR1 LGHNA and CDR2 YSLEER. This CDR3 has 18 residues. CDR3 in DNA: TGCGCCAGCAGCCAAGACGCCCCGGGACTAGCGTTCACCGGGGAGCTGTTTTTT. It yields the protein CASSQDAPGLAFTGELFF.

The chain recombines TRBV4-1 with TRBJ2-5; 10 bases line up with TRBD2. The CDR3 has 15 amino acids. The V segment lost 0 bases and the J segment 4 bases; nucleotides outside the gene matches: 2. CDR1 is MGHRA, CDR2 YSYEKL, per germline. CDR3 region: CASSQDSGRLETQYF. The CDR3 DNA sequence: TGCGCCAGCAGCCAAGATAGCGGGAGGCTAGAGACCCAGTACTTC.

This chain links TRBV5-1 with TRBJ2-3; possible D gene TRBD2, 6 bases. Germline CDR1 and CDR2: SGHRS and YFSETQ. The V end was cut by 4 bases, the J end by 3 bases, with 18 bases between. CDR3 size: 16 residues. The CDR3 is CASSLLAGKATDTQYF. In DNA form, the CDR3 reads TGCGCCAGCAGCCTATTGGCGGGAAAAGCGACAGATACGCAGTATTTT.

The chain uses TRBV4-3 and TRBJ2-1; TRBD1 might be the D (5 bases). Per germline, CDR1 LGHNA and CDR2 YSLEER. Trimming shortened V by 1 base and J by 7 bases, and 14 bases separated the two germline ends. This CDR3 spans 15 amino acids. The CDR3 DNA sequence: TGCGCCAGCAGCCAAGTACAAGGGGCTGGGAATGAGCAGTTCTTC. Translation gives CASSQVQGAGNEQFF.

The chain combines TRBV27 with TRBJ2-5; D unresolved. This CDR3 spans 13 amino acids. V was trimmed by 2 bases and J by 2 bases, leaving 6 bases between them. Germline assignment: CDR1 MNHEY and CDR2 SMNVEV (reference sequence). CDR3 in amino acids: CASSLENQETQYF. CDR3 coding DNA: TGTGCCAGCAGTTTAGAGAATCAAGAGACCCAGTACTTC.

The rearrangement uses TRBV21-1 and TRBJ2-7; the table's D call, TRBD2, was not checked against the DNA. TRBV21-1 corresponds to a pseudogene. CDR3 size: 18 residues. CDR3: CASSKGTSGSKNHYEQYF. The CDR3 nucleotides are TGTGCCAGCAGCAAAGGGACTAGCGGGAGTAAAAATCACTACGAGCAGTACTTC.

This clone showed up just once. The chain recombines TRBV6-6 with TRBJ1-2; 8 bases are a match to TRBD1. V lost 4 bases and J lost 3; bases outside the gene matches: 7. CDR1 and CDR2 from the germline V gene are MNHNY and SVGAGI (reference sequence). This CDR3 contains 15 residues. The CDR3 protein is CASSSVGQGHYGYTF. CDR3 in DNA: TGTGCCAGCAGTTCTGTAGGACAGGGCCACTATGGCTACACCTTC.

The chain carries TRBV4-1 and TRBJ2-1; TRBD2 aligns across 10 bases. This CDR3 spans 15 amino acids. Germline loops: CDR1 MGHRA, CDR2 YSYEKL. V lost 0 bases and J lost 12; bases outside the gene matches: 8. The CDR3 DNA reads TGCGCCAGCAGCCAAGATCTCCTAGCGGGGGTGGGGCAGTTCTTC. Translating it yields CASSQDLLAGVGQFF.

In DNA, the CDR3 is TGTGCCAGCAGCGCTCGACATGGGTCCTACGAGCAGTACTTC. Translated: CASSARHGSYEQYF. The chain has TRBV11-1 and TRBJ2-7; no clear D gene. The V gene's germline CDR1 is SGHAT and CDR2 FQDESV (reference sequence). The CDR3 spans 14 residues. V lost 5 bases and J lost 1, with 12 bases in between.

CDR3 region: CSVDVAGPSNVEQFF. The CDR3, as DNA: TGCAGCGTTGATGTCGCGGGACCCTCTAACGTTGAGCAGTTCTTC. The J gene is TRBJ2-1, the V gene TRBV29-1, with a weak D call TRBD2 (6 bases). Trimming left V 3 bases short and J 9 bases short, with 21 bases between. The CDR3 has 15 amino acids. CDR1 is SQVTM and CDR2 is ANQGSEA in the germline V gene.

This clone was seen a handful of times. This chain joins TRBV7-9 and TRBJ1-5, with TRBD1 matching 7 bases. Germline V lookup: CDR1 SEHNR, CDR2 FQNEAQ (reference sequence). The J segment lost 7 bases and the V segment lost 4 bases, leaving 7 bases of the junction unmatched. This CDR3 spans 14 amino acids. CDR3 DNA: TGTGCCAGCAGCTCTGAGGGGGCCGTGCAGCCCCAGCATTTT. Residues: CASSSEGAVQPQHF.

This chain connects TRBV27 to TRBJ2-2; D remains unclear. Germline-derived CDR1 and CDR2 are MNHEY and SMNVEV (reference sequence). The ends were cut back, 10 bases at V and 1 base at J, with 7 bases in the middle. The CDR3 length is 12 residues. Here the CDR3 reads CATAKNTGELFF. For the CDR3, the DNA is TGTGCCACCGCGAAGAACACCGGGGAGCTGTTTTTT.

This clone was found once. The chain carries TRBV27 and TRBJ1-5; 8 nucleotides align to TRBD1. The J segment lost 0 bases and the V segment lost 6 bases, leaving 1 base of the junction unmatched. This CDR3 is built from 14 residues. Per the germline V gene, CDR1 is MNHEY and CDR2 is SMNVEV (reference sequence). CDR3 region: CASRDRDSNQPQHF. The CDR3 nucleotides read TGTGCCAGCAGGGACAGGGATAGCAATCAGCCCCAGCATTTT.

The chain joins TRBV4-3 to TRBJ2-7; the match to TRBD2 covers 7 bases. The CDR3 runs to 14 residues. Germline trimming cut 3 bases from V and 3 bases from J; bases unmatched to any gene: 5. The germline V gene has CDR1 LGHNA and CDR2 YSLEER. The CDR3 nucleotides read TGCGCCAGCAGCCACCAGCGGGATGACTACGAGCAGTACTTC. This gives the protein CASSHQRDDYEQYF.

The DNA for the CDR3 is TGTGCCAGCAGTGAATTTGGGACAGAGGATGGCTACACCTTC. It encodes CASSEFGTEDGYTF. The J gene is TRBJ1-2, the V gene TRBV25-1; 7 bases match TRBD1. Looked up from germline, CDR1 is MGHDK and CDR2 is SYGVNS. The junction had 5 bases not matched to a gene; V was cut back by 1 base and J by 6 bases. This CDR3 spans 14 amino acids.

The V call is TRBV7-9, the J call TRBJ2-4, with TRBD2 matching over 12 bases. From germline, CDR1 is SEHNR and CDR2 FQNEAQ (reference sequence). CDR3 length: 18 residues. After removal of 1 base from V and 1 base from J, the junction contained 5 bases not matched to a gene. The CDR3 loop is CASSLVLAGGPAKNIQYF. The CDR3 region has the DNA TGTGCCAGCAGCTTAGTGCTAGCGGGGGGGCCGGCCAAAAACATTCAGTACTTC. The full variable domain, completed using reference TRBV7-9 and TRBJ2-4, is DTGVSQNPRHKITKRGQNVTFRCDPISEHNRLYWYRQTLGQGPEFLTYFQNEAQLEKSRLLSDRFSAERPKGSFSTLEIQRTEQGDSAMYLCASSLVLAGGPAKNIQYFGAGTRLSVL.

The V call is TRBV5-1, the J call TRBJ2-7; D is possibly TRBD2 (6 bases). Per germline, CDR1 SGHRS and CDR2 YFSETQ. V was pared by 0 bases and J by 3 bases, with 13 bases between. The CDR3 sequence is 15 residues long. The CDR3: CASSLDYGSLYEQYF. The CDR3 DNA sequence: TGCGCCAGCAGCTTGGATTACGGGAGCCTCTACGAGCAGTACTTC.

The rearrangement links TRBV19 to TRBJ2-3; TRBD2 matches 7 bases. In germline, CDR1 is LNHDA, CDR2 SQIVND (reference sequence). The CDR3 totals 16 residues. The V segment lost 0 bases and the J segment 0 bases; nucleotides outside the gene matches: 3. The CDR3 DNA sequence: TGTGCCAGTAGTATAGAGGGGAGGGTGAGCACAGATACGCAGTATTTT. Translating it yields CASSIEGRVSTDTQYF.

This clone appeared a few times. V is TRBV19 and J is TRBJ2-1; D is perhaps TRBD2 (6 bases). V shed 3 bases and J shed 4 bases, with 10 bases lying between them. CDR1 and CDR2 (germline): LNHDA, SQIVND (reference sequence). This CDR3 has 14 residues. The CDR3 reads CASSMVGGYNEQFF. CDR3 nucleotides: TGTGCCAGTAGTATGGTGGGGGGTTACAATGAGCAGTTCTTC. The full variable domain, in which reference TRBV19 and TRBJ2-1 provide the parts outside the CDR3, is DGGITQSPKYLFRKEGQNVTLSCEQNLNHDAMYWYRQDPGQGLRLIYYSQIVNDFQKGDIAEGYSVSREKKESFPLTVTSAQKNPTAFYLCASSMVGGYNEQFFGPGTRLTVL.

In its sample, this clone was seen once. V gene TRBV19 combines with J gene TRBJ2-1, with 12 bases aligning to TRBD2. Per the germline V gene, CDR1 is LNHDA and CDR2 is SQIVND (reference sequence). CDR3 length: 17 amino acids. V lost 5 bases and J lost 5; bases outside the gene matches: 10. CDR3 protein: CASSLRLAGEVDNEQFF. The CDR3 DNA is TGTGCCAGTAGTCTTCGACTAGCGGGGGAAGTGGACAATGAGCAGTTCTTC.

CDR3 in DNA: TGTGCCAGCGCTCAAGACAGGGTCACCGGGGAGCTGTTTTTT. Translated, it gives CASAQDRVTGELFF. The chain uses TRBV13 and TRBJ2-2; TRBD1 agrees at 7 bases. V gave up 8 bases and J gave up 4 bases; unmatched junction bases: 7. The CDR3 sequence is 14 residues long. Germline V gene sequence: CDR1 PRHDT, CDR2 FYEKMQ (reference sequence).

As DNA, the CDR3 is TGTGCCAGCAGCCAGACTAGCGGGAGTCCCCACGAGCAGTACTTC. It specifies CASSQTSGSPHEQYF. The V gene is TRBV7-2, the J gene TRBJ2-7; 12 bases agree with TRBD2. The germline V gene has CDR1 SGHTA and CDR2 FQGNSA. The CDR3 is 15 amino acids. The J segment lost 5 bases and the V segment lost 5 bases, leaving 7 bases of the junction unmatched.

This clone appeared once. The gene calls are TRBV11-2 and TRBJ2-7; 8 nucleotides match TRBD1. Germline values: CDR1 SGHAT, CDR2 FQNNGV. V lost 4 bases, J lost 3 bases, and 8 bases stayed unmatched. This CDR3 spans 15 amino acids. In DNA, the CDR3 is TGTGCCAGCAGCTCCCGGACAGGGCTCGACTACGAGCAGTACTTC. This encodes CASSSRTGLDYEQYF.

This chain links TRBV10-3 with TRBJ2-2, with D possibly matching TRBD1 (6 bases). CDR1 ENHRY and CDR2 SYGVKD come from the germline V gene. This CDR3 contains 14 residues. V lost 9 bases and J 2 bases, leaving 13 bases between the germline ends. CDR3 sequence reads: CAIPGTSNTGELFF. The CDR3 DNA sequence: TGTGCCATTCCCGGGACATCCAACACCGGGGAGCTGTTTTTT.

This sequence joins TRBV6-1 and TRBJ2-1, with a weak D call TRBD1 (5 bases). The CDR3 totals 12 residues. The V gene's germline CDR1 is MNHNS and CDR2 SASEGT. Trimming removed 3 bases from V and 8 bases from J, with 8 bases in between. CDR3 sequence (DNA): TGTGCCAGCAGTGAGTGGGGCCATGAGCAGTTCTTC. Protein product: CASSEWGHEQFF.